This TCR beta chain was recorded in a study of T cell repertoires in cytomegalovirus infection. Study summary: A matching HLA type, together with CMV infection, was signaled by public TCR beta signatures. General observations from the study: Cumulative frequency of public TCR beta families picked out carriers of CMV plus the relevant HLA. Across the ex vivo response, the dominant clonotypes were HLA-C-restricted CMV-specific TCR beta clonotypes.

Trimming cost V 0 bases and J 6 bases, with 3 bases left between them. Germline CDR1 is LGHNT and CDR2 is FRNRAP. The CDR3 totals 12 residues. This clonotype was counted between two and nine times. No antigen is known for it. From the reads, TCRdb called clonotypes with MiXCR, one entry per CDR3 protein. The table has approximately 700,000 distinct CDR3 sequences, roughly 36% seen once. Sequencing used PBMCs. V usage is TRBV12-5 and J usage is TRBJ1-5; D is uncertain. This TCR was sampled from a human donor in good health (CMV status not recorded). Some clones in this sample may be carry-over from other donors' samples. CDR3: CASGLVFQPQHF. In nucleotides, the CDR3 is TGTGCTAGTGGTTTGGTATTTCAGCCCCAGCATTTT. Variable domain in full (rest from reference TRBV12-5 and TRBJ1-5): DARVTQTPRHKVTEMGQEVTMRCQPILGHNTVFWYRQTMMQGLELLAYFRNRAPLDDSGMPKDRFSAEMPDATLATLKIQPSEPRDSAVYFCASGLVFQPQHFGDGTRLSIL.